Sequencing of this T cell receptor beta chain was carried out in a study of control samples from healthy donors and cancer patients (dated by TCRdb to the early 2020s). A remark on this clone: Which antigen it targets is not known. Base qualities are missing; no much larger clone stands one base away.

The library was produced with the immunoSEQ multiplex PCR assay. As stored in TCRdb, this immuneACCESS dataset retains in-frame rearrangements with V and J assigned. A fraction of the clones does not appear; measured against another copy, unresolved V genes explain less than half of the discrepancy, and the remainder lacks a known reason. In this sample the table shows around 12,000 clones, approximately 93% of which occur a single time. The ten largest clones add up to approximately 15% of the sample. CDR1 and CDR2 are drawn from the germline V gene: SNHLY, FYNNEI. The CDR3 runs 15 residues from the cysteine to the phenylalanine. Here the CDR3 DNA is all that survives: 45 bases in frame from base 1. V has 7 bases trimmed and J has 5 bases trimmed; junction bases matching no gene number 11.

This clonotype was sampled from a man older than 75 with lung cancer. Sequencing was performed on PBMCs. The sequence links TRBV2 to TRBJ2-3, with 8 central nucleotides matching TRBD1. Here is the DNA: TGTGCCAGCAACTGGGCCCAGGGGGCTGGAGATACGCAGTATTTT. Its protein reads: CASNWAQGAGDTQYF.